The clone carrying this T cell receptor (beta chain) was observed a single time. This sample was included in a study of blood T cell repertoires in COVID-19. Overall study: The origin of the acute and convalescent COVID-19 samples was the United States, Italy and Spain. PBMCs, B-cell-depleted T cells, or T cells were the source of the cDNA or gDNA that made up the material.

The authors' processing: Reference gene primer amplification gave estimated nucleated cell counts. The data were produced by immunoSEQ multiplex PCR, yet TCRdb's version contains in-frame clones alone and is incomplete. V, J and clone size are those of that table, while D and trimming were read from the DNA. The sample includes 90,000 or so clones, 87% seen only once; the top ten take over 0.95%. V was pared by 5 bases and J by 3 bases, with 16 bases between. The CDR3 extends over 15 amino acids. Germline V CDR1 and CDR2: MNHEY, SVGAGI. What was sequenced was peripheral blood. This sequence originates from a human donor in a cohort sampled during active COVID-19. The rearrangement uses TRBV6-5 and TRBJ1-2; perhaps TRBD1 as D (5 bases). The CDR3 spells CASSPHGGDDYGYTF. CDR3 DNA: TGTGCCAGCAGTCCTCATGGGGGGGATGACTATGGCTACACCTTC.